These 14 T cell receptor beta chains originate from one sample sequenced in a study of blood T cell repertoires in COVID-19 (dated by TCRdb to 2019 to 2021). Libraries came from the immunoSEQ multiplex PCR assay. Here the immuneACCESS table is served through TCRdb, limited to in-frame sequences with V and J called. Missing clones are a known gap in these copies; in checked studies unresolved V genes cover under half, and the rest lacks a known reason. Counted in this sample were under 45,000 clones; roughly four fifths of them appeared once. The ten biggest clones cover less than 25% of the sample. The sequenced sample was peripheral blood. These receptors came from a human donor with acute or convalescent COVID-19. The donor label of this sample is uncertain.

The chain combines TRBV7-2 with TRBJ2-1, with D tentatively TRBD2 (5 bases). Germline CDR1 reads SGHTA; CDR2 reads FQGNSA. V dropped 4 bases and J dropped 7 bases, with 11 bases sitting between them. The CDR3 runs 13 residues. The CDR3 bases are TGTGCCAGCAGCTCACAGCGGTTTAATGAGCAGTTCTTC. This translates into CASSSQRFNEQFF. Full variable domain (missing parts from reference TRBV7-2 and TRBJ2-1): GAGVSQSPSNKVTEKGKDVELRCDPISGHTALYWYRQSLGQGLEFLIYFQGNSAPDKSGLPSDRFSAERTGGSVSTLTIQRTQQEDSAVYLCASSSQRFNEQFFGPGTRLTVL.

V is TRBV6-2 or TRBV6-3 and J is TRBJ2-3, with 9 positions matching TRBD1. V gave up 5 bases and J gave up 1 base; unmatched junction bases: 4. Germline CDR1 MNHEY, CDR2 SVGEGT. There are 15 residues in the CDR3. CDR3 protein: CASSNRDRGTDTQYF. The CDR3 DNA follows: TGTGCCAGCAGTAACCGGGACAGGGGCACAGATACGCAGTATTTT.

This chain uses TRBV6-2 or TRBV6-3 with TRBJ2-1; D perhaps matches TRBD2 (6 bases). CDR1 and CDR2 (germline): MNHEY, SVGEGT. V was trimmed by 3 bases and J by 1 base, leaving 10 bases between them. The length of the CDR3 is 15 residues. For the CDR3, the DNA is TGTGCCAGCAGTTATGCGGGATCTTCCTACAATGAGCAGTTCTTC. Its protein is CASSYAGSSYNEQFF.

The rearrangement joins TRBV20-1 to TRBJ2-1; TRBD2 matches 8 bases. The CDR3 length is 15 residues. Trimming removed 3 bases from V and 6 bases from J; junction bases left unmatched: 10. Looked up from germline, CDR1 is DFQATT and CDR2 is SNEGSKA (reference sequence). This chain's CDR3 is CSASPSGSEVNEQFF. CDR3 bases: TGCAGTGCTAGTCCCAGCGGGAGTGAGGTCAATGAGCAGTTCTTC.

The genes are TRBV27 and TRBJ2-5; the match to TRBD2 covers 14 bases. Germline CDR1 is MNHEY and CDR2 is SMNVEV (reference sequence). CDR3 size: 17 residues. Germline trimming cut 3 bases from V and 5 bases from J; bases unmatched to any gene: 8. CDR3 bases: TGTGCCAGCAGTTTTCGCGGGACTAGCGGGGGCAGGGAGACCCAGTACTTC. This translates into CASSFRGTSGGRETQYF.

This clone was picked up one time. The chain links TRBV6-1 to TRBJ1-2, with D hard to call. V was shortened by 0 bases and J by 6 bases, with 8 bases between the two germline ends. CDR1 and CDR2 from the germline V gene are MNHNS and SASEGT. The CDR3 runs 13 residues. Here the CDR3 reads CASSEARRDGYTF. The CDR3 DNA is TGTGCCAGCAGTGAAGCAAGGAGGGATGGCTACACCTTC.

V usage is TRBV7-6 and J usage is TRBJ2-4; D may be TRBD1 (5 bases). Germline lookup yields CDR1 SGHVS and CDR2 FNYEAQ. V was pared by 5 bases and J by 8 bases, with 19 bases between. The CDR3 contains 15 residues. In DNA, the CDR3 is TGTGCCAGCAGCGCAGGGTCCTCCCCGGGTTACATTCAGTACTTC. This sequence encodes CASSAGSSPGYIQYF.

The gene calls are TRBV5-1 and TRBJ2-5; 9 nucleotides match TRBD1. Germline V gives CDR1 SGHRS, CDR2 YFSETQ. V gave up 3 bases and J gave up 5 bases; unmatched junction bases: 11. This CDR3 region has 16 residues. The CDR3 nucleotides read TGCGCCAGCAGCTCAACAGGGGGCTCGGTGAAGGAGACCCAGTACTTC. Residues: CASSSTGGSVKETQYF. Filled out from reference TRBV5-1 and TRBJ2-5, the complete variable domain reads KAGVTQTPRYLIKTRGQQVTLSCSPISGHRSVSWYQQTPGQGLQFLFEYFSETQRNKGNFPGRFSGRQFSNSRSEMNVSTLELGDSALYLCASSSTGGSVKETQYFGPGTRLLVL.

V is TRBV13 and J is TRBJ1-1; no reliable D call. Germline V lookup: CDR1 PRHDT, CDR2 FYEKMQ (reference sequence). The CDR3 sequence is 12 residues long. The ends were cut back, 3 bases at V and 9 bases at J, with 11 bases in the middle. The CDR3: CASSLNGRQAFF. The CDR3 DNA reads TGTGCCAGCAGCTTGAACGGGAGACAAGCTTTCTTT.

Written as DNA, the CDR3 is TGTGCCAGCAGTGTTGGACAGGAGAATTCACCCCTCCACTTT. Its protein is CASSVGQENSPLHF. V gene TRBV2 combines with J gene TRBJ1-6, with 7 bases lining up with TRBD1. This CDR3 has 14 amino acids. CDR1 and CDR2 (germline): SNHLY, FYNNEI. The junction had 4 bases not matched to a gene; V was cut back by 4 bases and J by 7 bases.

This chain connects TRBV9 to TRBJ1-5, with D perhaps matching TRBD1 (5 bases). Germline CDR1 SGDLS, CDR2 YYNGEE. The CDR3 extends over 14 amino acids. V lost 3 bases and J 0 bases, leaving 7 bases between the germline ends. This CDR3 reads CASSATDSNQPQHF. CDR3 in DNA: TGTGCCAGCAGCGCGACAGATAGCAATCAGCCCCAGCATTTT.

The sample holds a few counts of this clone. The chain joins TRBV7-8 to TRBJ2-1; D is uncertain. The V gene's germline CDR1 is SGHVS and CDR2 FQNEAQ. V gave up 1 base and J gave up 0 bases, with 7 bases separating them. The length of the CDR3 is 15 residues. CDR3 nucleotides: TGTGCCAGCAGCTTAGACAGCTACTCCTACAATGAGCAGTTCTTC. This codes for CASSLDSYSYNEQFF.

This chain connects TRBV30 to TRBJ2-5; D possibly corresponds to TRBD2 (7 bases). V was clipped by 2 bases and J by 2 bases, with 15 bases between them. CDR3 length equals 15 residues. Germline V gives CDR1 GTSNPN, CDR2 SVGIG (reference sequence). The CDR3 sequence: CAWSSGGGRQETQYF. CDR3 coding DNA: TGTGCCTGGAGTTCAGGCGGGGGCAGACAAGAGACCCAGTACTTC.

This clone was observed once. CDR3 region: CASSLQGTGSNEQFF. CDR3 coding DNA: TGCGCCAGCAGCTTACAGGGGACAGGTTCCAATGAGCAGTTCTTC. The chain employs TRBV5-1 and TRBJ2-1; 8 bases match TRBD1. The V gene's germline CDR1 is SGHRS and CDR2 YFSETQ. The CDR3 sequence is 15 residues long. V dropped 2 bases and J dropped 6; count of bases not matched to a gene: 7.